This record concerns one TCR beta chain sequence. Its specificity is unknown. The data were obtained in a study of CXCR3-negative and CXCR3-positive naive CD8 T cells. Study at large: Each library gave roughly 1.5 +/- 0.3 million of approximately 150 million TRB reads. Study-level results: For CXCR3-positive naive cells, TRB CDR3s were more hydrophobic than those of CXCR3-negative naive cells. CXCR3-negative and CXCR3-positive naive cells shared comparable TRBV-TRBJ usage, but memory cells did not. Memory CD8+ cells showed much lower diversity, while both naive subsets were comparably high.

The CD45RO-CCR7+CD27+CD95- phenotype denoted naive CD8+ T cells. Looked up from germline, CDR1 is LNHNV and CDR2 is YYDKDF (reference sequence). The CDR3 has 13 residues. 5' RACE that incorporated UMI labels was used to prepare the TRB cDNA libraries. One entry per CDR3 protein, without DNA, is what TCRdb gives after re-calling the 5' RACE reads. This sample carries some 150,000 distinct CDR3 sequences, with 0.25% to 0.3% going to the ten biggest clones. The rearrangement joins TRBV15 to TRBJ1-1; TCRdb's assignment of TRBD1 cannot be checked, as there is no DNA. The receptor's source is a human donor in good health. Some clones in this sample may be carry-over from other donors' samples. What was sequenced was naive CXCR3+ CD8+ T cells from blood. Subset given: CD45RO-CCR7+CD27+CD95- naive CD8+ T cells expressing CXCR3 (TNR3+). CDR3 amino acids: CATKQGVGTEAFF.